The entry below gives a single T cell receptor beta chain sequence along with its context. Its antigen is undetermined. This specimen comes from a study of cytomegalovirus exposure and HLA in healthy donors. Study-level results: Most TCR sequences were uncommon, yet certain public TCRs appeared in many donors. Earlier results showed most TCR beta V segments being productive about 87% or about 30% of the time. Of the V segments, some could not be distinguished, including TRBV6-2 and TRBV6-3, and were excluded.

This CDR3 is built from 17 residues. Trimming pared 1 base from V and 1 base from J, leaving 14 bases between. In germline, CDR1 is SEHNR, CDR2 FQNEAQ (reference sequence). PCR primers comprised 60 Vbeta and 13 Jbeta primers. Here immunoSEQ multiplex PCR was the method, and the copy in TCRdb shows in-frame clones only, minus some. The table lists approximately 110,000 clones, with over 2% in the top ten. This chain joins TRBV7-9 and TRBJ1-3, with D possibly matching TRBD1 (5 bases). The sequenced sample consisted of PBMCs. The receptor was isolated from a man in his forties or fifties in good health and CMV-seronegative. CDR3 region: CASSLGFQGLSGNTIYF. The CDR3 nucleotides are TGTGCCAGCAGCTTAGGTTTTCAGGGACTTTCTGGAAACACCATATATTTT.